A single count supports the clone carrying this T cell receptor (beta chain). Its target is not known. The data were produced by immunoSEQ multiplex PCR, yet TCRdb's version contains in-frame clones alone and is incomplete. The sample consists of approximately 120,000 clones, approximately 86% of them appearing once. Every patient had mismatch repair deficiency by PCR or immunohistochemistry. This sample stems from a study of PD-1 blockade in mismatch repair-deficient tumors. Study at large: Patients had 12 mismatch repair-deficient cancer types and were previously treated and progressing. Regarding the study as a whole: Tumor-resident clones, often undetectable pretreatment in blood, expanded then contracted after pembrolizumab.

Trimming took off 0 bases at V and 0 bases at J, with 6 bases between the two ends. Looked up from germline, CDR1 is LGHNA and CDR2 is YSLEER. There are 15 residues in the CDR3. The V and J genes are TRBV4-3 and TRBJ1-3; D is undetermined. Sequenced here: peripheral blood, sampled 44 weeks after starting pembrolizumab. The source is an adult with mismatch repair-deficient cancer. CDR3 coding DNA: TGCGCCAGCAGCCAAGACACGGGCTCTGGAAACACCATATATTTT. Its translation: CASSQDTGSGNTIYF.